This is a list of T cell receptor beta chains from one sample in a study of cytomegalovirus exposure and HLA in healthy donors. The data were produced by immunoSEQ multiplex PCR, yet TCRdb's version contains in-frame clones alone and is incomplete. The table lists around 200,000 clones, 75% to 90% of them singletons, with more than 0.25% in the top ten. Material: PBMCs. Receptors originate from a woman aged 25 to 39 in good health and CMV-seronegative. Each CDR3 is given with its conserved first and last residue. The D gene is left open where the match is weak. Expanded clones get a size class; other rows say once, few or many, or leave the size out.

V gene	D gene	J gene	clone size	CDR3 DNA	CDR3 protein
TRBV7-9	.	TRBJ1-2	few	TGTGCCAGCAGCTTAGTAGGGGCGAACTATGGCTACACCTTC	CASSLVGANYGYTF
TRBV28	.	TRBJ2-7	.	TGTGCCAGCAGTCCGGGGGAGGTACGGGAGCAGTACTTC	CASSPGEVREQYF
TRBV6-5	.	TRBJ2-2	.	TGTGCCAGCAGTTACCTGGGCTCCGCGAACACCGGGGAGCTGTTTTTT	CASSYLGSANTGELFF
TRBV6-1	TRBD1	TRBJ1-5	.	TGTGCCAGCAGTGTTCGTTGGTCTCGGGCAGGGGGGTTGCATTTT	CASSVRWSRAGGLHF
TRBV19	.	TRBJ2-3	.	TGTGCCAGTAGTATAGAGGCGGACACTAGCACAGATACGCAGTATTTT	CASSIEADTSTDTQYF
TRBV7-6	.	TRBJ1-4	.	TGTGCCAGCAGCCCTCAGGGTACTAATGAAAAACTGTTTTTT	CASSPQGTNEKLFF
TRBV9	.	TRBJ2-6	.	TGTGCCAGCAGCGTGGCCGACTCTGGGGCCAACGTCCTGACTTTC	CASSVADSGANVLTF
TRBV5-1	.	TRBJ2-1	.	TGCGCCAGCAGCTTGGTCGGTAGCCTGTCCTACAATGAGCAGTTCTTC	CASSLVGSLSYNEQFF
TRBV19	TRBD1	TRBJ2-6	.	TGTGCCAGTACGCCTAATCAGGGGGCGCCTGGGGCCAACGTCCTGACTTTC	CASTPNQGAPGANVLTF
TRBV27	TRBD2	TRBJ2-3	.	TGTGCCAGCAGTACAAGACTAGCGGGGGGCCGGGCTTTGGCGCCAGATACGCAGTATTTT	CASSTRLAGGRALAPDTQYF
TRBV5-1	TRBD1	TRBJ2-7	.	TGCGCCAGCAGCGTAGGACAGGGTCTCTATTACGAGCAGTACTTC	CASSVGQGLYYEQYF
TRBV7-3	.	TRBJ1-1	.	TGTGCCAGCAGCTTAACGGGGAGCGGCACTGAAGCTTTCTTT	CASSLTGSGTEAFF
TRBV5-1	.	TRBJ2-1	.	TGCGCCAGCAGCACGGGAGGAGGACAGGGATTTTTGGCGTACAATGAGCAGTTCTTC	CASSTGGGQGFLAYNEQFF
TRBV19	.	TRBJ2-7	.	TGTGCCAGTAGTATAGGTACAAACACCTACGAGCAGTACTTC	CASSIGTNTYEQYF